Below, one T cell receptor beta chain is given with its context. In its sample, this clonotype was seen many times. Its target antigen remains unknown. The sample holds no much larger clone one base away, and base qualities are not on file. Instrument on record: Illumina HiSeq 2500. TCR beta libraries were prepared by quantitative 5'-RACE with molecular barcodes. Concerning the study's data processing: Disease-linked TCR variants were identified with a new computational method built on a probabilistic model of VDJ rearrangement. TCRdb handled the public reads itself, with Q25 trimming in fastp and clone calling in MiXCR, and kept productive beta chains. Each record represents a unique CDR3 protein, reported with the most common genes and DNA among its rows. The V and J calls come from TCRdb's annotation, not from the publication. This sample is represented by 35,000 to 50,000 distinct CDR3 sequences; under 4.5% of them were singletons. The top ten clonotypes cover under 4.5% of the sample.

This sample is drawn from a study of CD8 T cells in ankylosing spondylitis (TCRdb year 2017). Regarding the research as a whole: T cell receptor beta repertoires were profiled in healthy donors and ankylosing spondylitis patients so that disease-linked TCR variants could be found. The whole study cohort included 108 healthy donors and about two dozen ankylosing spondylitis patients. Samples of peripheral blood were taken, and for ankylosing spondylitis patients, synovial fluid was collected as well. Study-wide conclusions, independent of this receptor: Blood from ankylosing spondylitis patients appeared to be characterized by a TCR beta motif composed of 7 to 9 highly homologous amino acid variants. A CD8+ phenotype was shown by the disease-linked clones, which were found at relatively low frequencies in peripheral blood. The disease-linked clones were reported to be significantly enriched in matched synovial fluid samples from ankylosing spondylitis patients. Some motif variants were previously reported in synovial fluid and blood of reactive arthritis patients, suggesting common disease-initiation mechanisms.

V is pruned by 4 bases and J by 4 bases, leaving 4 bases of the junction without a gene match. Inclusive of the bounding cysteine and phenylalanine, the CDR3 is 15 residues long. The read is trimmed to its CDR3 DNA, 45 bases read in frame from base 1. CDR1 SGDLS and CDR2 YYNGEE are derived from the germline V gene. The receptor chain draws on TRBV9 and TRBJ2-5; 13 middle bases align to TRBD2. Sequencing was done on a sample of blood, either unsorted or a sorted T cell fraction (not recorded which). The clonotype was recovered from a female donor with ankylosing spondylitis or in good health (not recorded which). Read as DNA, the sequence is TGTGCCAGCAGCCCCCGACTAGCGGGGGGAGAGACCCAGTACTTC. Its amino acids are CASSPRLAGGETQYF.